These 19 T cell receptor beta chains were sequenced from one sample in a study of cytomegalovirus exposure and HLA in healthy donors. The PCR ran on 60 Vbeta and 13 Jbeta primers. Method: immunoSEQ multiplex PCR; TCRdb's copy keeps in-frame clones and lacks some. The table includes more than 130,000 clones, approximately 71% detected once. Sequencing was done on a sample of PBMCs. The source of these receptors is a woman aged 50 to 60 in good health and CMV-seronegative.

This chain uses TRBV6-5 with TRBJ1-2; D call uncertain. In germline, CDR1 is MNHEY, CDR2 SVGAGI. This CDR3 spans 11 amino acids. Trimming cost V 7 bases and J 4 bases, with 7 bases left between them. This CDR3 reads CASKYIYGYTF. The CDR3 DNA is TGTGCCAGCAAATACATCTATGGCTACACCTTC.

The chain recombines TRBV6-6 with TRBJ2-1, with 12 bases that match TRBD2. CDR1 and CDR2 from the germline V gene are MNHNY and SVGAGI (reference sequence). The CDR3 runs to 16 residues. Trimming took 6 bases from V and 4 from J; bases not matched to a gene: 7. The CDR3 bases are TGTGCCAGCAGCCGACTAGCGGGGGATAATTACAATGAGCAGTTCTTC. It translates to CASSRLAGDNYNEQFF.

Details on this clone: Within the sample, other DNA sequences also encode this same CDR3. The rearrangement links TRBV7-9 to TRBJ1-1; TRBD1 is a possible D gene (6 bases). The V gene's germline CDR1 is SEHNR and CDR2 FQNEAQ (reference sequence). V was clipped by 5 bases and J by 5 bases, with 15 bases between them. The CDR3 runs 14 residues. CDR3 sequence (DNA): TGTGCCAGCAGCACTACAGGGAAGCTAACTGAAGCTTTCTTT. Encoded protein: CASSTTGKLTEAFF.

This clone was detected only a few times. The chain uses TRBV5-4 and TRBJ1-1, with D possibly matching TRBD1 (6 bases). V lost 3 bases and J 5 bases, leaving 23 bases between the germline ends. This CDR3 comprises 17 residues. Germline V gives CDR1 SGHNT, CDR2 YYREEE (reference sequence). The CDR3 bases are TGTGCCAGCAGCTCCCCACAGGGATTTTACGGTCAAACTGAAGCTTTCTTT. The encoded protein is CASSSPQGFYGQTEAFF.

The chain carries TRBV7-9 and TRBJ2-5, with D possibly being TRBD2 (6 bases). The V and J ends lost 6 bases and 0 bases respectively, with 17 bases between them. Germline lookup yields CDR1 SEHNR and CDR2 FQNEAQ (reference sequence). The CDR3 consists of 16 residues. DNA for the CDR3: TGTGCCAGCAGTTTTGGAGGGGCCTTGTACCAAGAGACCCAGTACTTC. Its protein product is CASSFGGALYQETQYF.

This chain joins TRBV29-1 and TRBJ2-3; 8 positions agree with TRBD1. The CDR3 runs 14 residues. The V segment lost 4 bases and the J segment 1 base; nucleotides outside the gene matches: 4. The germline V gene has CDR1 SQVTM and CDR2 ANQGSEA. In DNA form, the CDR3 reads TGCAGCGTTGGTCGGGGACAGGGCACAGATACGCAGTATTTT. Amino acid sequence: CSVGRGQGTDTQYF.

The table lists this clone with a few counts. This chain connects TRBV19 to TRBJ1-2, with D possibly matching TRBD1 (5 bases). CDR3 length: 15 residues. The germline CDR1 and CDR2 sequences are LNHDA and SQIVND (reference sequence). Trimming pared 3 bases from V and 2 bases from J, leaving 13 bases between. The CDR3: CASSIQGAYNYGYTF. The CDR3 DNA reads TGTGCCAGTAGTATTCAAGGGGCCTACAACTATGGCTACACCTTC. The full variable domain, rest sourced from reference TRBV19 and TRBJ1-2, is DGGITQSPKYLFRKEGQNVTLSCEQNLNHDAMYWYRQDPGQGLRLIYYSQIVNDFQKGDIAEGYSVSREKKESFPLTVTSAQKNPTAFYLCASSIQGAYNYGYTFGSGTRLTVV.

The rearrangement uses TRBV15 and TRBJ2-2; 7 bases match TRBD1. Trimming took 11 bases from V and 1 from J; bases not matched to a gene: 7. The CDR3 consists of 14 residues. In germline, CDR1 is LNHNV, CDR2 YYDKDF (reference sequence). This CDR3 is CAVQGPLNTGELFF. The CDR3 DNA reads TGTGCCGTACAGGGGCCATTGAACACCGGGGAGCTGTTTTTT.

The V gene is TRBV14, the J gene TRBJ1-4; TRBD1 is a possible D gene (5 bases). Between the trimmed V and J ends, which lost 1 base and 8 bases, there was a span of 17 bases. The germline CDR1 and CDR2 sequences are SGHDN and FVKESK. The CDR3 loop spans 16 amino acids. CDR3 loop: CASSQGLGRYGEKLFF. Here the CDR3 DNA reads TGTGCCAGCAGCCAAGGCTTGGGGCGGTATGGCGAAAAACTGTTTTTT.

CDR3 residues: CASSPRTGGGGELFF. In DNA form, the CDR3 reads TGCGCCAGCAGCCCCAGGACAGGGGGCGGCGGGGAGCTGTTTTTT. The V gene is TRBV5-1, the J gene TRBJ2-2; 11 positions match TRBD1. Per germline, CDR1 SGHRS and CDR2 YFSETQ. With V trimmed by 4 bases and J by 7 bases, 6 bases remained unmatched. The CDR3 extends over 15 amino acids. Full variable domain (remainder filled in from reference TRBV5-1 and TRBJ2-2): KAGVTQTPRYLIKTRGQQVTLSCSPISGHRSVSWYQQTPGQGLQFLFEYFSETQRNKGNFPGRFSGRQFSNSRSEMNVSTLELGDSALYLCASSPRTGGGGELFFGEGSRLTVL.

The chain has TRBV7-8 and TRBJ2-5, with 10 bases that match TRBD1. The J call is doubtful: the DNA matches TRBJ2-7 better. The CDR3 sequence is 19 residues long. The V gene's germline CDR1 is SGHVS and CDR2 FQNEAQ. CDR3 sequence: CASSMDPLWGQGKNYEQYF. DNA for the CDR3: TGTGCCAGCAGCATGGACCCTTTGTGGGGACAGGGGAAGAACTACGAGCAGTACTTC.

This sequence joins TRBV5-6 and TRBJ2-3, with a weak D call TRBD2 (7 bases). This CDR3 comprises 16 residues. Germline V CDR1 and CDR2: SGHDT, YYEEEE. V was pared by 0 bases and J by 7 bases, with 18 bases between. The CDR3, as DNA: TGTGCCAGCAGCTTGGTAGGGAGGGGGGGGCAATATACGCAGTATTTT. Translating gives CASSLVGRGGQYTQYF.

The gene calls are TRBV5-1 and TRBJ1-1; 9 bases match TRBD1. This CDR3 has 17 amino acids. The germline gives CDR1 SGHRS, CDR2 YFSETQ. V shed 4 bases, J shed 0 bases, and the junction held 10 bases outside the gene matches. DNA for the CDR3: TGCGCCAGCAGCAAATCTGGGACAGGGTCTATGAACACTGAAGCTTTCTTT. It codes for CASSKSGTGSMNTEAFF.

This chain uses TRBV12-5 with TRBJ1-1; TRBD1 aligns across 12 bases. Germline CDR1 reads LGHNT; CDR2 reads FRNRAP. Trimming at V came to 4 bases and at J to 6 bases, leaving 6 bases not matched to a gene. CDR3 length: 15 residues. CDR3 amino acids: CASGSSRDRGPEAFF. The CDR3 DNA is TGTGCTAGTGGTTCCTCCCGGGACAGGGGGCCTGAAGCTTTCTTT.

The rearrangement joins TRBV6-1 to TRBJ2-7, with TRBD2 as a possible D gene (5 bases). The CDR3 consists of 14 residues. Trimming stripped 4 bases from V and 3 bases from J, with 13 bases between. The germline gives CDR1 MNHNS, CDR2 SASEGT. In nucleotides, the CDR3 is TGTGCCAGCAGTGTCGTCCAGCGGCTCTACGAGCAGTACTTC. Its translation is CASSVVQRLYEQYF.

The chain is built from TRBV6-6 and TRBJ1-3; D not resolved. This CDR3 has 15 amino acids. V gave up 4 bases and J gave up 1 base, with 11 bases separating them. The germline V gene has CDR1 MNHNY and CDR2 SVGAGI (reference sequence). Written as DNA, the CDR3 is TGTGCCAGCAGTTTGGAGGGCTTATCTGGAAACACCATATATTTT. This encodes CASSLEGLSGNTIYF.

This chain links TRBV28 with TRBJ1-5, with no clear D. The CDR3 sequence is 14 residues long. The V end was cut by 7 bases, the J end by 0 bases, with 10 bases between. Germline V gene lookup returns CDR1 MDHEN and CDR2 SYDVKM. The CDR3 loop reads CASNPHSSNQPQHF. The CDR3 DNA reads as TGTGCCAGCAATCCGCACAGTAGCAATCAGCCCCAGCATTTT.

The rearrangement links TRBV4-3 to TRBJ2-7, with 8 nucleotides matching TRBD2. The CDR3 consists of 16 residues. Germline V gene lookup returns CDR1 LGHNA and CDR2 YSLEER. The V segment lost 1 base and the J segment 2 bases; nucleotides outside the gene matches: 7. The CDR3 DNA sequence: TGCGCCAGCAGCCAAGTGGGGGCGGGGGGTACCTACGAGCAGTACTTC. Translation: CASSQVGAGGTYEQYF.

The J gene is TRBJ2-2, the V gene TRBV7-2; unclear D gene. Trimming took 4 bases from V and 6 from J, leaving 15 bases between them. Germline values: CDR1 SGHTA, CDR2 FQGNSA. The CDR3 extends over 15 amino acids. The CDR3 loop reads CASSWATTDAGELFF. For the CDR3, the DNA is TGTGCCAGCAGCTGGGCGACAACGGATGCCGGGGAGCTGTTTTTT.